The TCR beta chain described here comes from a study of shared clonotypes between healthy human individuals (dated by TCRdb to about 2020). As for the study more broadly: A few men and a couple of women, aged 18 to 49 years, made up the cohort. The study deeply sequenced blood TCR repertoires of five healthy adults to estimate repertoire size and the extent of clonotype sharing between individuals. To increase sequencing depth and limit assay-specific biases, TCR repertoire library preparation and sequencing were carried out by different laboratories using diverse techniques. Between about 0.94 and 8.9 billion PBMCs per donor were obtained by leukapheresis. Here is what the overall study found, with its caveats: Because the study included only a small number of donors, the genetic and exposure-history diversity represented was limited. Pairwise subsampling indicated that sequencing depth was expected to affect the degree of clonotype sharing among donors. Sampling was limited to blood, and TCR repertoires in tissue likely differ from TCR repertoires in blood.

From its cysteine to its phenylalanine, the CDR3 spans 14 amino acids. Only CDR3 DNA is held: 42 bases, read in frame from base 1. The germline V gene encodes CDR1 LGHNA and CDR2 YNFKEQ. V and J lose 0 bases and 5 bases, and a span of 8 bases separates them. Healthy HIV-negative adults with no recently reported acute infections or vaccinations were included as donors. Every donor was a Caucasian adult living in Nashville, Tennessee, USA. In the unsorted samples, 87 million or so PBMCs were counted, and genomic DNA was extracted using the QIAamp DNA Blood Mini kit. Blood was obtained by leukapheresis, after which PBMCs were separated by Ficoll-Histopaque density gradient centrifugation and cryopreserved in liquid nitrogen vapor phase. Comment on this clone: No antigen is known for it. No much larger clone is present one base from it, and per-base qualities are unavailable.

Using the deep immunoSEQ assay, TCR CDR3 regions were amplified from genomic DNA by multiplex PCR. For each cell subset, the extracted genomic DNA was distributed evenly across all wells of several immunoSEQ 96-well plates, and each plate served as one replicate. For unsorted PBMC, roughly 0.3 ug of genomic DNA, equivalent to about 30,000 T cell genomes, went into each replicate PCR. Ten immunoSEQ deep assay plates were used to sequence the unsorted PBMC genomic DNA. The purified libraries were quantified using a Qubit 3.0 fluorometer, sized with a Bioanalyzer 2100, and then quantified again using the KAPA Library Quantification kit. Each immunoSEQ 96-well plate was sequenced on its own single-read 150-cycle Illumina NextSeq 550 flow cell. As for how the authors treated the data: Because the immunoSEQ output held only junctional sequences and lacked quality scores, the filtering could not match the filtering applied to full-length reads. Sequences were annotated with PyIR, a Python wrapper for IgBLAST v1.9, and V/J genes and CDR3 were assigned using IMGT germline references. Any read was removed if the V/J assignment was weak (E-value above 1e-6), the CDR3 was missing, or the read contained stop codons, out-of-frame junctions, or ambiguous translated residues. V3J clonotypes were defined by identical inferred V gene, J gene, and CDR3 amino acid sequence. To compute the percentage overlap between repertoires, the number of shared unique clonotypes was divided by the size of the smaller repertoire. Richness of each repertoire was evaluated using RTK rarefaction, the Chao1 estimator, and Recon v2.1 estimates of unobserved clonotypes. Held by TCRdb, this immuneACCESS table contains in-frame sequences only and omits some clones. Under half of the omission traces to an unresolved V gene where checked; the cause of the rest is unknown. The D gene and trimming were derived from the DNA, and the V and J assignments and clone size from that table. The table for this sample lists more than 450,000 clones; more than 65% of them were counted only once. Jointly, the top ten make up over 10% of the sample.

The specimen was PBMCs. This clonotype was sampled from a woman aged 40 to 50 in good health. Some clones in this sample may be carry-over from other donors' samples. The chain is encoded by TRBV4-2 joined to TRBJ2-1, with no D gene named confidently. The DNA reads TGTGCCAGCAGCCAAGATCTTTCCAACAATGAGCAGTTCTTC. Its amino acids are CASSQDLSNNEQFF.